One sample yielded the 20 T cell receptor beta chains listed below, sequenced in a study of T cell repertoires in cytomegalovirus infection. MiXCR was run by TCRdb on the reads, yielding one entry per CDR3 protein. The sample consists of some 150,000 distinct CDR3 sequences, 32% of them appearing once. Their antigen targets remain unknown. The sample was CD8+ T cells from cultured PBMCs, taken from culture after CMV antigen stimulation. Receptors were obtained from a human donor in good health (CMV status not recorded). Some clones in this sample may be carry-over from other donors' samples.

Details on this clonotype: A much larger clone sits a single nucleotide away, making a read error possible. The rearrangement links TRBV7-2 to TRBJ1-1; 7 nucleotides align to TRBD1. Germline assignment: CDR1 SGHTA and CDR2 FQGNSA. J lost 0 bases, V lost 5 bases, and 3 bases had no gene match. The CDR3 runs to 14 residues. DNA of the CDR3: TGTGCCAGCAGCAGGGACAGCATGAACACTGAAGCTTTCTTT. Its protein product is CASSRDSMNTEAFF. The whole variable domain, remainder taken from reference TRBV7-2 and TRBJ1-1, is GAGVSQSPSNKVTEKGKDVELRCDPISGHTALYWYRQSLGQGLEFLIYFQGNSAPDKSGLPSDRFSAERTGGSVSTLTIQRTQQEDSAVYLCASSRDSMNTEAFFGQGTRLTVV.

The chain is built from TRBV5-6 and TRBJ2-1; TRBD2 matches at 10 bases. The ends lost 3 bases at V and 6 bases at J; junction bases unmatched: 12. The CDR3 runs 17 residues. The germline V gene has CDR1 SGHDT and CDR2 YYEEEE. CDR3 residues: CASSWGPSGGMGNEQFF. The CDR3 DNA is TGTGCCAGCAGCTGGGGGCCTAGCGGGGGAATGGGCAATGAGCAGTTCTTC.

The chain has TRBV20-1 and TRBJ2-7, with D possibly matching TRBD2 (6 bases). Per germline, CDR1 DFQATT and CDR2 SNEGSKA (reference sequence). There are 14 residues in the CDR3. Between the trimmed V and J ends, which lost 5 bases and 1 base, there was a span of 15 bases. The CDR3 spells CSASQGGDSYEQYF. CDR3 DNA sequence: TGCAGTGCTTCCCAAGGAGGGGATTCCTACGAGCAGTACTTC.

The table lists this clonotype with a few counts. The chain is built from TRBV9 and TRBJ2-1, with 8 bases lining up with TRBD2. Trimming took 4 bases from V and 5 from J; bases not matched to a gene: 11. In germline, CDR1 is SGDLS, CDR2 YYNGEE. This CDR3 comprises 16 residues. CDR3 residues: CASSPRLAKGDNEQFF. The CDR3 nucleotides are TGTGCCAGCAGCCCAAGACTAGCGAAGGGAGACAATGAGCAGTTCTTC.

This CDR3 reads CASSVSTEAFF. DNA of the CDR3: TGTGCCAGCAGCGTTTCCACTGAAGCTTTCTTT. The chain couples TRBV28 to TRBJ1-1; no clear D. The CDR3 sequence is 11 residues long. V was cut by 6 bases and J by 4 bases, with 6 bases left in between. Germline assignment: CDR1 MDHEN and CDR2 SYDVKM. Together with reference TRBV28 and TRBJ1-1, the CDR3 gives the full variable domain: DVKVTQSSRYLVKRTGEKVFLECVQDMDHENMFWYRQDPGLGLRLIYFSYDVKMKEKGDIPEGYSVSREKKERFSLILESASTNQTSMYLCASSVSTEAFFGQGTRLTVV.

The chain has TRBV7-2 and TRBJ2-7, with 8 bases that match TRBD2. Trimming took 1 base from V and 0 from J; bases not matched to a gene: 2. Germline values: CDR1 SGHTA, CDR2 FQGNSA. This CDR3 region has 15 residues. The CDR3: CASSLGGGTSYEQYF. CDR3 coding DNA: TGTGCCAGCAGCTTAGGCGGGGGGACCTCCTACGAGCAGTACTTC.

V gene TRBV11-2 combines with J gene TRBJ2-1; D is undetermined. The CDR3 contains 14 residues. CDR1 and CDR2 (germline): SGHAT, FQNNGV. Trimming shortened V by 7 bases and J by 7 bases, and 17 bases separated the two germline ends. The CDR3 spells CASMPGQSVNEQFF. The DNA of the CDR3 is TGTGCCAGCATGCCCGGTCAGTCGGTAAATGAGCAGTTCTTC.

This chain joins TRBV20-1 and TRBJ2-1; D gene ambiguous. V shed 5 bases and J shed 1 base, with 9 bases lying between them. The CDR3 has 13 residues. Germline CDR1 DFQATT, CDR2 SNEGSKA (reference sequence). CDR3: CSAPRESYNEQFF. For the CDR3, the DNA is TGCAGTGCTCCTAGGGAATCCTACAATGAGCAGTTCTTC.

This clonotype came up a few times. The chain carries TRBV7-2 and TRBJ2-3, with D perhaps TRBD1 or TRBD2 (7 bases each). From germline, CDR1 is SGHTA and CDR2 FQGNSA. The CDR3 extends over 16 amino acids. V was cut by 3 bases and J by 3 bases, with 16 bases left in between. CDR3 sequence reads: CASSFPRGGWTDTQYF. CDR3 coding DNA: TGTGCCAGCAGCTTTCCCAGGGGGGGTTGGACAGATACGCAGTATTTT.

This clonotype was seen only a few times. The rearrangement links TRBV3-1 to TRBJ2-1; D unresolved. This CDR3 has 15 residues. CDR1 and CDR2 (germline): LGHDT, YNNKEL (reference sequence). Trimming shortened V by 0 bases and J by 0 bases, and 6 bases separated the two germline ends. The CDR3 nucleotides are TGTGCCAGCAGCCAAGATTTAGCCTCCTACAATGAGCAGTTCTTC. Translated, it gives CASSQDLASYNEQFF.

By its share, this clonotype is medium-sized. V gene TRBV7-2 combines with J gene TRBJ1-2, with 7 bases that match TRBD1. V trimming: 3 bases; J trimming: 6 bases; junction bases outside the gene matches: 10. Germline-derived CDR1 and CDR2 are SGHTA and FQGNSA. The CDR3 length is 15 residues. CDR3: CASSFRGVAADGYTF. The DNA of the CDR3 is TGTGCCAGCAGCTTCAGGGGGGTGGCCGCCGATGGCTACACCTTC.

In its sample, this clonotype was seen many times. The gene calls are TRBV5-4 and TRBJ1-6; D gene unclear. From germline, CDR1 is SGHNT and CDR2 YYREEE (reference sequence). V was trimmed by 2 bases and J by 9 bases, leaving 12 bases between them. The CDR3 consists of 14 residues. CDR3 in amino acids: CASSFNSEGSPLHF. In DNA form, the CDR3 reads TGTGCCAGCAGCTTCAACTCGGAGGGTTCACCCCTCCACTTT.

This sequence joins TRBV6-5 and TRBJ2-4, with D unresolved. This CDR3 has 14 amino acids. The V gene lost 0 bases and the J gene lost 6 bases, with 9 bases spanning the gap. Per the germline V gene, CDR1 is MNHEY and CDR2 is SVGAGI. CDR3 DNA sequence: TGTGCCAGCAGTTACTCGATGACGGCAAACATTCAGTACTTC. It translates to CASSYSMTANIQYF.

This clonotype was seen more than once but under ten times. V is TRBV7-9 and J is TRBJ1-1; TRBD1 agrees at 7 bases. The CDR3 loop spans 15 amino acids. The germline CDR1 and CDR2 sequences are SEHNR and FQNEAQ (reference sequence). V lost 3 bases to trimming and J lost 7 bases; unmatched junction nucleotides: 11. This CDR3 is CASSFHQGGAGEAFF. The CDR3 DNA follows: TGTGCCAGCAGCTTCCATCAGGGGGGAGCGGGTGAAGCTTTCTTT. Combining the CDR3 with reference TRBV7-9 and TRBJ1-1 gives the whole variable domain DTGVSQNPRHKITKRGQNVTFRCDPISEHNRLYWYRQTLGQGPEFLTYFQNEAQLEKSRLLSDRFSAERPKGSFSTLEIQRTEQGDSAMYLCASSFHQGGAGEAFFGQGTRLTVV.

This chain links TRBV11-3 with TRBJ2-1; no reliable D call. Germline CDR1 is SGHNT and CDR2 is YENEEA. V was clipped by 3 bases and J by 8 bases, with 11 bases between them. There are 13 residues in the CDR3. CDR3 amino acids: CASSFSLFDEQFF. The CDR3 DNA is TGTGCCAGCAGCTTTTCCCTCTTCGATGAGCAGTTCTTC.

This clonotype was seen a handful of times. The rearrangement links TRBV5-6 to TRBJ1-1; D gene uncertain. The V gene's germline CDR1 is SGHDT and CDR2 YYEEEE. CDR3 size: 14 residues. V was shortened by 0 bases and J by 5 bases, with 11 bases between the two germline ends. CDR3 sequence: CASSLEGGRTEAFF. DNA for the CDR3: TGTGCCAGCAGCTTGGAGGGCGGTAGAACTGAAGCTTTCTTT.

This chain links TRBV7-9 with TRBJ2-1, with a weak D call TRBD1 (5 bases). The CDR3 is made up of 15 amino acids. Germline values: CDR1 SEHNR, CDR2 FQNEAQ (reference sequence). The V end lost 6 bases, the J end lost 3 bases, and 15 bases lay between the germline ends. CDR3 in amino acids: CASRRLDNDYNEQFF. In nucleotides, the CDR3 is TGTGCCAGCAGAAGATTGGACAATGACTACAATGAGCAGTTCTTC.

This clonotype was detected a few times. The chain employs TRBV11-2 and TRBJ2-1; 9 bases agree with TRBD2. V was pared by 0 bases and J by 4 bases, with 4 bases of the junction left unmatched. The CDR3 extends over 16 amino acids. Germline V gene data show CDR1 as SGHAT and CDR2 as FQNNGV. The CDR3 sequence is CASSLDQRGAYNEQFF. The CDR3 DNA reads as TGTGCCAGCAGCTTAGATCAGCGGGGGGCATACAATGAGCAGTTCTTC.

The CDR3 bases are TGTGCCAGCAGTTTTGCTTTTACCGGGGAGCTGTTTTTT. This sequence encodes CASSFAFTGELFF. The J gene is TRBJ2-2, the V gene TRBV27; no reliable D call. The CDR3 spans 13 residues. V gave up 3 bases and J gave up 5 bases, with 7 bases separating them. Germline assignment: CDR1 MNHEY and CDR2 SMNVEV (reference sequence).

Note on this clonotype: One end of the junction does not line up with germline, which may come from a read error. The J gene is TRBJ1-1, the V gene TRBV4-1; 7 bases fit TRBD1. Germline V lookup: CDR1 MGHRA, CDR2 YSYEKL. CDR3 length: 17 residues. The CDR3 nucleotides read TGCGCCAGCAGCCATCCTAGGGACAGCGTGGTATCCACTGACGCTTTCTTT. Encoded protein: CASSHPRDSVVSTDAFF.